The 30 T cell receptor beta chains below come from one sample, sequenced in a study of blood T cell repertoires in COVID-19. Profiled with immunoSEQ multiplex PCR; TCRdb holds only in-frame clones, not every one. The sample has 68,000 or so clones, nearly 90% seen once. The specimen was peripheral blood. The receptors derive from a man aged 70 or older with active or convalescent COVID-19.

CDR3 nucleotides: TGTGCCAGTAGTACCTCTGGAGGCACTGAAGCTTTCTTT. Translating gives CASSTSGGTEAFF. The chain combines TRBV19 with TRBJ1-1; D is undetermined. Germline values: CDR1 LNHDA, CDR2 SQIVND (reference sequence). The CDR3 runs to 13 residues. The V and J ends lost 4 bases and 4 bases respectively, with 10 bases between them.

V gene TRBV25-1 combines with J gene TRBJ2-3, with D unresolved. The CDR3 has 13 amino acids. Per germline, CDR1 MGHDK and CDR2 SYGVNS. Trimming shortened V by 7 bases and J by 5 bases, and 13 bases separated the two germline ends. CDR3 sequence: CASTKLIGDTQYF. DNA of the CDR3: TGTGCCAGCACTAAATTAATCGGAGATACGCAGTATTTT.

The chain is built from TRBV30 and TRBJ1-5; D perhaps matches TRBD1 (5 bases). V gave up 2 bases and J gave up 6 bases, with 14 bases separating them. The length of the CDR3 is 14 residues. Looked up from germline, CDR1 is GTSNPN and CDR2 is SVGIG (reference sequence). The CDR3 nucleotides are TGTGCCTGGAGTCAAAGCGGGGGGGGTCAGCCCCAGCATTTT. It encodes CAWSQSGGGQPQHF.

The genes are TRBV5-5 and TRBJ1-2, with D maybe TRBD1 (5 bases). This CDR3 spans 14 amino acids. Trimming took off 2 bases at V and 3 bases at J, with 11 bases between the two ends. Germline V lookup: CDR1 SGHKS, CDR2 YYEKEE (reference sequence). Here the CDR3 reads CASSFTREHYGYTF. The CDR3 DNA follows: TGTGCCAGCAGCTTCACCAGGGAACACTATGGCTACACCTTC.

The chain uses TRBV10-3 and TRBJ2-1; 14 nucleotides line up with TRBD2. CDR1 and CDR2 (germline): ENHRY, SYGVKD. V trimming: 5 bases; J trimming: 6 bases; junction bases outside the gene matches: 3. This CDR3 is 15 amino acids long. The CDR3 here is CAISMTSGGGNEQFF. In DNA, the CDR3 is TGTGCCATCAGTATGACTAGCGGGGGGGGCAATGAGCAGTTCTTC.

The chain joins TRBV7-3 to TRBJ2-5, with TRBD1 as a possible D gene (6 bases). The germline gives CDR1 SGHTA, CDR2 FQGTGA. The CDR3 length is 14 residues. Trimming removed 0 bases from V and 4 bases from J, with 9 bases in between. The CDR3 is CASSLTGARETQYF. Here the CDR3 DNA reads TGTGCCAGCAGCTTAACGGGGGCGAGAGAGACCCAGTACTTC.

This chain links TRBV19 with TRBJ2-7, with 13 bases fitting TRBD2. There are 15 residues in the CDR3. Trimming removed 5 bases from V and 9 bases from J; junction bases left unmatched: 10. CDR1 is LNHDA, CDR2 SQIVND, per germline (reference sequence). The CDR3 here is CASSELAGGPSGQYF. CDR3 nucleotides: TGTGCCAGTAGTGAACTAGCGGGAGGGCCATCTGGGCAGTACTTC.

The gene calls are TRBV6-2 or TRBV6-3 and TRBJ2-2; 12 positions agree with TRBD2. The CDR3 contains 19 residues. Germline V lookup: CDR1 MNHEY, CDR2 SVGEGT. The V segment lost 6 bases and the J segment 5 bases; nucleotides outside the gene matches: 16. The CDR3, as DNA: TGTGCCAGCAGCCCTAAGACTAGCGGGGGACTTTTTATTACCGGGGAGCTGTTTTTT. Its protein is CASSPKTSGGLFITGELFF.

The chain uses TRBV18 and TRBJ1-3; no firm D call. Per germline, CDR1 KGHSH and CDR2 LQKENI. V was clipped by 6 bases and J by 2 bases, with 11 bases between them. The CDR3 contains 14 residues. The CDR3 is CASSGGSTGNTIYF. In nucleotides, the CDR3 is TGTGCCAGCTCGGGAGGCTCGACTGGAAACACCATATATTTT.

The rearrangement links TRBV19 to TRBJ1-3; the D gene is possibly TRBD1 (5 bases). Trimming took 5 bases from V and 1 from J, leaving 15 bases between them. From germline, CDR1 is LNHDA and CDR2 SQIVND (reference sequence). CDR3 length: 16 amino acids. The CDR3 coding sequence is TGTGCCAGTAGTCGCCCCCGGGGGGTATCTGGAAACACCATATATTTT. Encoded protein: CASSRPRGVSGNTIYF.

The V call is TRBV14, the J call TRBJ2-1; TRBD1 is a possible D gene (6 bases). The CDR3 extends over 15 amino acids. Trimming took off 4 bases at V and 0 bases at J, with 10 bases between the two ends. Germline CDR1 is SGHDN and CDR2 is FVKESK. The CDR3 nucleotides read TGTGCCAGCAGCCGCAAACAGGGCTCCTACAATGAGCAGTTCTTC. This codes for CASSRKQGSYNEQFF.

The V gene is TRBV30, the J gene TRBJ2-2, with D possibly TRBD2 on 5 matching bases. CDR3 length equals 14 residues. The germline gives CDR1 GTSNPN, CDR2 SVGIG (reference sequence). Trimming removed 3 bases from V and 4 bases from J, with 12 bases in between. CDR3: CAWRLLAVTGELFF. The CDR3 DNA follows: TGTGCCTGGAGACTTCTAGCTGTCACCGGGGAGCTGTTTTTT.

V and J are TRBV29-1 and TRBJ1-1; 9 nucleotides line up with TRBD1. This CDR3 spans 16 amino acids. Unmatched junction bases numbered 10, after V lost 1 base and J lost 4 bases. In germline, CDR1 is SQVTM, CDR2 ANQGSEA. DNA of the CDR3: TGCAGCGTTGAAGTCCGGACAGGGGCAGCCTTCACTGAAGCTTTCTTT. Translating it yields CSVEVRTGAAFTEAFF.

The genes are TRBV27 and TRBJ2-3; possible D gene TRBD1, 6 bases. V lost 2 bases and J lost 4, with 13 bases in between. The CDR3 has 15 residues. The germline V gene encodes CDR1 MNHEY and CDR2 SMNVEV (reference sequence). CDR3 sequence reads: CASSLIRGRSDTQYF. As DNA, the CDR3 is TGTGCCAGCAGTTTAATCAGGGGTCGGTCAGATACGCAGTATTTT.

The rearrangement uses TRBV4-1 and TRBJ2-5; TRBD1 aligns across 8 bases. This CDR3 region has 15 residues. V lost 3 bases to trimming and J lost 4 bases; unmatched junction nucleotides: 7. Germline V gives CDR1 MGHRA, CDR2 YSYEKL. The CDR3 reads CASSHPDRERETQYF. The CDR3 nucleotides read TGCGCCAGCAGCCACCCGGACAGGGAAAGAGAGACCCAGTACTTC.

The CDR3: CASSGLGNTEAFF. DNA for the CDR3: TGTGCCAGCTCTGGGCTTGGGAACACTGAAGCTTTCTTT. The chain links TRBV3-1 (or the pseudogene TRBV3-2) to TRBJ1-1; D is ambiguous. CDR1 is LGHDT, CDR2 YNNKEL, per germline (reference sequence). The CDR3 loop spans 13 amino acids. V gave up 8 bases and J gave up 1 base, with 11 bases separating them.

This clone was detected only a few times. CDR3: CASSLVPSGSSYNEQFF. CDR3 nucleotide sequence: TGCGCCAGCAGCTTGGTGCCTAGCGGGAGCTCCTACAATGAGCAGTTCTTC. V gene TRBV5-1 combines with J gene TRBJ2-1; 10 nucleotides align to TRBD2. The germline V gene encodes CDR1 SGHRS and CDR2 YFSETQ. Losses at the gene ends were 0 bases for V and 0 bases for J; bases not matched to a gene: 3. The CDR3 length is 17 residues.

The chain is built from TRBV6-5 and TRBJ2-1; D possibly corresponds to TRBD2 (5 bases). Trimming cost V 0 bases and J 6 bases, with 9 bases left between them. Germline-derived CDR1 and CDR2 are MNHEY and SVGAGI. The CDR3 has 14 amino acids. CDR3 DNA: TGTGCCAGCAGTTACTCGCCTAGCAGCAATGAGCAGTTCTTC. As protein: CASSYSPSSNEQFF.

The V call is TRBV29-1, the J call TRBJ2-1; D may be TRBD1 (6 bases). Trimming removed 3 bases from V and 9 bases from J, with 15 bases in between. The germline V gene has CDR1 SQVTM and CDR2 ANQGSEA. The CDR3 is 13 residues long. The CDR3: CSVEVTGSPEQFF. The CDR3 DNA follows: TGCAGCGTTGAGGTGACAGGTTCACCTGAGCAGTTCTTC.

The V gene is TRBV5-6, the J gene TRBJ1-4; 11 bases are a match to TRBD1. Trimming at V came to 3 bases and at J to 10 bases, leaving 8 bases not matched to a gene. CDR3 length: 15 amino acids. CDR1 is SGHDT and CDR2 is YYEEEE in the germline V gene. For the CDR3, the DNA is TGTGCCAGCAGCTCGTTCGGGACAGGGGGTGGAAAACTGTTTTTT. Translated: CASSSFGTGGGKLFF.

V is TRBV6-5 and J is TRBJ1-2; weak D call: TRBD1 (5 bases). The CDR3 contains 13 residues. Germline assignment: CDR1 MNHEY and CDR2 SVGAGI. V shed 8 bases and J shed 4 bases, with 14 bases lying between them. The CDR3 nucleotides read TGTGCCAGCGCCCTGGGGCCGCCCTATGGCTACACCTTC. This sequence encodes CASALGPPYGYTF.

The V gene is TRBV5-1, the J gene TRBJ1-5; TRBD1 is a possible D gene (5 bases). Germline V gene sequence: CDR1 SGHRS, CDR2 YFSETQ. V lost 5 bases to trimming and J lost 1 base, with 7 bases between them. The CDR3 runs to 13 residues. The CDR3 nucleotides read TGCGCCAGCAGACAGGACAGCAATCAGCCCCAGCATTTT. It translates to CASRQDSNQPQHF.

Only a few counts were recorded for this clone. The J gene is TRBJ2-5, the V gene TRBV3-1 (or the pseudogene TRBV3-2); maybe TRBD2 (5 bases). The CDR3 spans 13 residues. Germline CDR1 is LGHDT and CDR2 is YNNKEL (reference sequence). The germline V and J ends were trimmed by 4 bases and 4 bases, with 10 bases remaining between them. The CDR3 region has the DNA TGTGCCAGCAGCCGAGGACTGAGAGAGACCCAGTACTTC. Translating it yields CASSRGLRETQYF.

This chain uses TRBV18 with TRBJ2-3; D remains unclear. The germline V gene has CDR1 KGHSH and CDR2 LQKENI. The CDR3 spans 14 residues. The ends were cut back, 1 base at V and 4 bases at J, with 9 bases in the middle. CDR3 region: CASSPRAWSDTQYF. The CDR3 nucleotides are TGTGCCAGCTCACCACGGGCATGGTCAGATACGCAGTATTTT.

V gene TRBV4-1 combines with J gene TRBJ2-3; no reliable D call. V lost 3 bases, J lost 3 bases, and 7 bases lay in between. Germline-derived CDR1 and CDR2 are MGHRA and YSYEKL. This CDR3 spans 13 amino acids. Here the CDR3 reads CASSHPGTDTQYF. The CDR3, as DNA: TGCGCCAGCAGCCATCCGGGTACAGATACGCAGTATTTT.

The chain employs TRBV18 and TRBJ1-1, with TRBD1 matching over 9 bases. V shed 7 bases, J shed 1 base, and the junction held 7 bases outside the gene matches. Germline CDR1 is KGHSH and CDR2 is LQKENI. CDR3 length: 15 residues. This CDR3 reads CASFPSDRGNTEAFF. The CDR3 region has the DNA TGTGCCAGCTTCCCCTCGGACAGGGGGAACACTGAAGCTTTCTTT.

The V call is TRBV5-1, the J call TRBJ2-2; possible D gene TRBD2, 6 bases. Per germline, CDR1 SGHRS and CDR2 YFSETQ. This CDR3 is built from 16 residues. The germline V and J ends were trimmed by 1 base and 2 bases, with 12 bases remaining between them. The CDR3 loop is CASSLQPGANTGELFF. As DNA, the CDR3 is TGCGCCAGCAGCTTGCAGCCGGGAGCTAACACCGGGGAGCTGTTTTTT. Variable domain in full (rest from reference TRBV5-1 and TRBJ2-2): KAGVTQTPRYLIKTRGQQVTLSCSPISGHRSVSWYQQTPGQGLQFLFEYFSETQRNKGNFPGRFSGRQFSNSRSEMNVSTLELGDSALYLCASSLQPGANTGELFFGEGSRLTVL.

The J gene is TRBJ2-3, the V gene TRBV2; D is uncertain. V was clipped by 5 bases and J by 0 bases, with 9 bases between them. The germline CDR1 and CDR2 sequences are SNHLY and FYNNEI. CDR3 length: 14 amino acids. This CDR3 reads CASSPLLSTDTQYF. As DNA, the CDR3 is TGTGCCAGCAGTCCTCTTCTCAGCACAGATACGCAGTATTTT.

This rearrangement joins TRBV2 to TRBJ2-1; a possible D gene is TRBD2 (5 bases). Trimming took 4 bases from V and 6 from J, leaving 13 bases between them. The CDR3 is 14 amino acids. Germline CDR1 SNHLY, CDR2 FYNNEI. CDR3 sequence: CASSVLRGANEQFF. The DNA of the CDR3 is TGTGCCAGCAGTGTTCTCCGGGGAGCCAATGAGCAGTTCTTC.

As to this clone: An end of the junction does not agree with germline; a read error may underlie this. The chain combines TRBV25-1 with TRBJ2-7; TRBD1 agrees at 9 bases. This CDR3 has 13 residues. Germline V CDR1 and CDR2: MGHDK, SYGVNS. CDR3 DNA: TGTGCCAGCAGGGAATTGACAGGGGGCGAGCAGTACTTC. This translates into CASRELTGGEQYF.